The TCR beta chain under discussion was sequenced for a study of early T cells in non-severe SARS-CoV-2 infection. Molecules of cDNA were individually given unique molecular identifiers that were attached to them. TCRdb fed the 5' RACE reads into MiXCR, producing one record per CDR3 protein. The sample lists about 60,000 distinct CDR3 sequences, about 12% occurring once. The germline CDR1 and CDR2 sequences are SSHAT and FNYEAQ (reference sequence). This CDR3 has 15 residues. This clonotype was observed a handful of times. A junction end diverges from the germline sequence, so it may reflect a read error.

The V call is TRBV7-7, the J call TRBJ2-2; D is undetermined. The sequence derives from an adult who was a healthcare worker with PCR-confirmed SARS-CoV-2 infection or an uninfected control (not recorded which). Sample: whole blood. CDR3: CASSLLPTNTGELFF. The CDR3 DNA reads TGTGCTAGCAGCTTGCTGCCAACGAACACCGGGGAGCTGTTTTTT. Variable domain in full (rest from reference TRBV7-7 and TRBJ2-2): GAGVSQSPRYKVTKRGQDVTLRCDPISSHATLYWYQQALGQGPEFLTYFNYEAQPDKSGLPSDRFSAERPEGSISTLTIQRTEQRDSAMYRCASSLLPTNTGELFFGEGSRLTVL.